This TCR beta chain was sequenced during a study of blood T cell repertoires in COVID-19. Study overall: The analysed material was cDNA or gDNA that came from T cells, B-cell-depleted T cells, or PBMCs.

Trimming left V 5 bases short and J 7 bases short, with 12 bases between. The CDR3 extends over 13 amino acids. Germline V gene sequence: CDR1 LNHDA, CDR2 SQIVND (reference sequence). Here immunoSEQ multiplex PCR was the method, and the copy in TCRdb shows in-frame clones only, minus some. The table records 200,000 or so clones, 88% of them present only once. The sample comprised peripheral blood. The V and J genes are TRBV19 and TRBJ1-5, with D hard to call. The source is a woman aged 55-70 years with acute or convalescent COVID-19. CDR3 DNA sequence: TGTGCCAGTAGTGGACGGGAGGAGCAGCCCCAGCATTTT. Its translation is CASSGREEQPQHF.